The entry below gives a single T cell receptor (beta chain) sequence along with its context. This sample was included in a study of patients and donors after allogeneic stem cell transplantation. The V and J ends lost 4 bases and 4 bases respectively, with 11 bases between them. This CDR3 has 13 amino acids. Per the germline V gene, CDR1 is SGDLS and CDR2 is YYNGEE. Using its own MiXCR run on the RT-PCR reads, TCRdb lists one record per CDR3 protein. The sample includes approximately 250,000 distinct CDR3 sequences, less than 15% of them seen just once. The genes are TRBV9 and TRBJ2-5; D is perhaps TRBD2 (5 bases). Sequencing used blood, either unsorted or a sorted T cell fraction (not recorded which). The source is a human donor who was either an allogeneic HSCT recipient or a stem cell or donor lymphocyte infusion donor (not recorded which). It is not recorded whose cells these are; they may come from a transplant donor. The CDR3 loop is CASSKARGETQYF. The CDR3 DNA sequence: TGTGCCAGCAGCAAAGCTCGGGGAGAGACCCAGTACTTC.